This T cell receptor (beta chain) comes out of a study of blood T cell repertoires in COVID-19. Data came from immunoSEQ multiplex PCR; TCRdb stores just in-frame clones and leaves some out. The table shows about 100,000 clones, with about 88% occurring only once. Germline V CDR1 and CDR2: SGHRS, YFSETQ. This CDR3 region has 16 residues. V lost 4 bases and J lost 4; bases outside the gene matches: 6. This clone is a singleton in its sample. Sequenced sample: peripheral blood. This chain joins TRBV5-1 and TRBJ2-1; 12 bases are shared with TRBD2. This sequence originates from a man aged 80 or over with acute or convalescent COVID-19. This CDR3 is CASSTDGTSGYNEQFF. DNA of the CDR3: TGCGCCAGCAGCACCGATGGGACTAGCGGGTACAATGAGCAGTTCTTC.